A single sample gave rise to the 31 T cell receptor beta chains below, sequenced in a study of blood T cell repertoires in COVID-19. Libraries were prepared by immunoSEQ multiplex PCR; TCRdb keeps only in-frame clonotypes and omits some of them. The table includes approximately 89,000 clones, 75% to 85% detected once. Input material: peripheral blood. The receptors stem from a man in his 70s with acute or convalescent COVID-19.

The rearrangement links TRBV24-1 to TRBJ2-3; weak D call: TRBD2 (5 bases). Trimming shortened V by 2 bases and J by 1 base, and 9 bases separated the two germline ends. The germline CDR1 and CDR2 sequences are KGHDR and SFDVKD. The CDR3 sequence is 15 residues long. CDR3 amino acids: CATSDSRGGTDTQYF. The CDR3 DNA is TGTGCCACCAGTGATTCCCGGGGAGGCACAGATACGCAGTATTTT.

The chain couples TRBV30 to TRBJ2-2; D is unresolved. V was pared by 0 bases and J by 3 bases, with 5 bases between. There are 13 residues in the CDR3. Germline V CDR1 and CDR2: GTSNPN, SVGIG (reference sequence). For the CDR3, the DNA is TGTGCCTGGAGTGTACAGTACACCGGGGAGCTGTTTTTT. Protein product: CAWSVQYTGELFF.

This chain connects TRBV5-1 to TRBJ1-1; TRBD1 matches 8 bases. In germline, CDR1 is SGHRS, CDR2 YFSETQ. V lost 4 bases and J lost 5; bases outside the gene matches: 10. The CDR3 spans 15 residues. The chain's CDR3 is CASSTLTGDATEAFF. CDR3 sequence (DNA): TGCGCCAGCAGCACCCTGACAGGGGATGCTACTGAAGCTTTCTTT.

This clone was counted a single time. The chain is built from TRBV5-1 and TRBJ2-3, with D uncertain. Trimming stripped 4 bases from V and 0 bases from J, with 15 bases between. The CDR3 spans 16 residues. Germline CDR1 and CDR2: SGHRS and YFSETQ. CDR3 protein: CASSRGLVGSTDTQYF. CDR3 nucleotides: TGCGCCAGCAGCCGAGGATTAGTAGGTAGCACAGATACGCAGTATTTT.

CDR3 sequence (DNA): TGTGCCAGTAGTACTGCGGGGAGGGGCTACAATGAGCAGTTCTTC. Encoded protein: CASSTAGRGYNEQFF. The chain has TRBV19 and TRBJ2-1, with 7 bases aligning to TRBD2. J gave up 3 bases and V 4 bases, and 6 bases lay outside the gene matches. CDR3 size: 15 residues. Germline V lookup: CDR1 LNHDA, CDR2 SQIVND (reference sequence).

The chain uses TRBV18 and TRBJ2-7; TRBD1 agrees at 12 bases. CDR3 length: 14 residues. With V trimmed by 3 bases and J by 5 bases, 2 bases remained unmatched. The germline gives CDR1 KGHSH, CDR2 LQKENI. The DNA of the CDR3 is TGTGCCAGCTCACCCGGGACAGGGGGCGACGAGCAGTACTTC. Its translation is CASSPGTGGDEQYF.

The chain joins TRBV7-8 to TRBJ2-1; 7 positions agree with TRBD2. The CDR3 has 15 amino acids. The V segment lost 5 bases and the J segment 2 bases; nucleotides outside the gene matches: 6. Germline lookup yields CDR1 SGHVS and CDR2 FQNEAQ. The CDR3 is CASSPSGNTYNEQFF. CDR3 DNA sequence: TGTGCCAGCAGCCCCAGCGGGAACACCTACAATGAGCAGTTCTTC.

The chain joins TRBV19 to TRBJ2-7, with D tentatively TRBD1 (6 bases). V lost 3 bases and J 6 bases, leaving 27 bases between the germline ends. This CDR3 comprises 18 residues. The germline gives CDR1 LNHDA, CDR2 SQIVND (reference sequence). CDR3 loop: CASSMGPVTGYGRSEQYF. The CDR3 coding sequence is TGTGCCAGTAGTATGGGCCCCGTAACAGGGTATGGTCGGAGCGAGCAGTACTTC.

This chain links TRBV28 with TRBJ1-4; a possible D gene is TRBD1 (5 bases). The length of the CDR3 is 15 residues. The V gene's germline CDR1 is MDHEN and CDR2 SYDVKM. The germline V and J ends were trimmed by 1 base and 8 bases, with 14 bases remaining between them. The CDR3 spells CASSLFGGREEKLFF. CDR3 DNA sequence: TGTGCCAGCAGTTTATTCGGGGGGAGGGAGGAAAAACTGTTTTTT.

The chain has TRBV6-6 and TRBJ2-1, with 8 bases lining up with TRBD2. Germline-derived CDR1 and CDR2 are MNHNY and SVGAGI (reference sequence). The V and J ends lost 5 bases and 0 bases, in that order; junction bases with no gene match: 6. This CDR3 is built from 16 residues. Written as DNA, the CDR3 is TGTGCCAGCAGTCCGGGACTAGGGAGCTCCTACAATGAGCAGTTCTTC. Its protein is CASSPGLGSSYNEQFF.

The chain links TRBV7-2 to TRBJ2-3; the D gene is possibly TRBD2 (5 bases). Per germline, CDR1 SGHTA and CDR2 FQGNSA. Trimming removed 3 bases at V and 0 bases at J, with 10 bases between. The CDR3 has 15 amino acids. In DNA, the CDR3 is TGTGCCAGCAGCTTGTTAGCGTCTAGCACAGATACGCAGTATTTT. Amino acid sequence: CASSLLASSTDTQYF.

A few counts support this clone. The rearrangement uses TRBV6-5 and TRBJ1-2, with TRBD1 matching 10 bases. The germline V gene encodes CDR1 MNHEY and CDR2 SVGAGI. The CDR3 has 15 residues. The V segment lost 2 bases and the J segment 7 bases; nucleotides outside the gene matches: 7. The CDR3 DNA follows: TGTGCCAGCAGTTACACTGACAGGGGGCTGTCTGGCTACACCTTC. Translation: CASSYTDRGLSGYTF.

The V and J genes are TRBV10-3 and TRBJ2-1; the D is unclear. The germline V gene has CDR1 ENHRY and CDR2 SYGVKD. The CDR3 sequence is 14 residues long. The V end was cut by 0 bases, the J end by 0 bases, with 3 bases between. CDR3 coding DNA: TGTGCCATCAGTGAGTCGAGCTCCTACAATGAGCAGTTCTTC. Its translation is CAISESSSYNEQFF.

This clone was counted only a few times. The rearrangement joins TRBV25-1 to TRBJ1-2, with D possibly being TRBD1 (6 bases). The CDR3 contains 12 residues. V was shortened by 6 bases and J by 6 bases, with 11 bases between the two germline ends. CDR1 is MGHDK, CDR2 SYGVNS, per germline. The chain's CDR3 is CASSQTGHGYTF. In nucleotides, the CDR3 is TGTGCCAGCAGCCAAACAGGGCATGGCTACACCTTC.

V and J are TRBV12-3 or TRBV12-4 and TRBJ1-6; D remains ambiguous. This CDR3 has 13 amino acids. Trimming cost V 3 bases and J 10 bases, with 10 bases left between them. The CDR3 here is CASSFGGQSPLHF. In DNA form, the CDR3 reads TGTGCCAGCAGTTTCGGAGGTCAATCACCCCTCCACTTT.

In nucleotides, the CDR3 is TGTGCCAGCAGGGACGGGACTAGCGGTTACAATGAGCAGTTCTTC. It codes for CASRDGTSGYNEQFF. The chain carries TRBV28 and TRBJ2-1; 11 nucleotides match TRBD2. J gave up 4 bases and V 6 bases, and 5 bases lay outside the gene matches. The CDR3 sequence is 15 residues long. Germline loops: CDR1 MDHEN, CDR2 SYDVKM. Complete variable domain (other parts from reference TRBV28 and TRBJ2-1): DVKVTQSSRYLVKRTGEKVFLECVQDMDHENMFWYRQDPGLGLRLIYFSYDVKMKEKGDIPEGYSVSREKKERFSLILESASTNQTSMYLCASRDGTSGYNEQFFGPGTRLTVL.

This chain links TRBV23-1 with TRBJ1-2; D is possibly TRBD1 (5 bases). TRBV23-1 is an open reading frame whose function is uncertain. This CDR3 region has 13 residues. V was trimmed by 2 bases and J by 6 bases, leaving 10 bases between them. The CDR3 DNA reads TGCGCCAGCAGTCAAACAGGATGGGATGGCTACACCTTC. Amino acid sequence: CASSQTGWDGYTF.

The gene calls are TRBV7-2 and TRBJ1-2; the match to TRBD1 covers 7 bases. The CDR3 runs to 15 residues. CDR1 is SGHTA, CDR2 FQGNSA, per germline. V lost 4 bases and J lost 8; bases outside the gene matches: 13. For the CDR3, the DNA is TGTGCCAGCAGCTCAGCTGGGACAGACCTATGGGGCTACACCTTC. Translated: CASSSAGTDLWGYTF.

V is TRBV6-5 and J is TRBJ1-5; D not resolved. CDR3 size: 15 residues. Germline CDR1 is MNHEY and CDR2 is SVGAGI. Between the trimmed V and J ends, which lost 4 bases and 7 bases, there was a span of 17 bases. This CDR3 is CASSSGEILSQPQHF. The CDR3 nucleotides read TGTGCCAGCAGTTCGGGAGAAATACTTTCCCAGCCCCAGCATTTT.

The J gene is TRBJ1-6, the V gene TRBV5-1; 7 bases line up with TRBD1. The CDR3 runs 15 residues. V dropped 0 bases and J dropped 10; count of bases not matched to a gene: 7. Germline V gene data show CDR1 as SGHRS and CDR2 as YFSETQ. CDR3 loop: CASSLAQGSGSPLHF. CDR3 bases: TGCGCCAGCAGCTTGGCACAGGGGAGTGGATCACCCCTCCACTTT.

This rearrangement joins TRBV27 to TRBJ1-2; D is ambiguous. Germline V CDR1 and CDR2: MNHEY, SMNVEV (reference sequence). The V gene lost 6 bases and the J gene lost 8 bases, with 13 bases spanning the gap. The CDR3 extends over 12 amino acids. In DNA form, the CDR3 reads TGTGCCAGCAGCCCTGGGCAGACGGGCTACACCTTC. Translating gives CASSPGQTGYTF.

This sequence joins TRBV18 and TRBJ2-6; D perhaps matches TRBD2 (5 bases). Germline V CDR1 and CDR2: KGHSH, LQKENI. The CDR3 covers 18 residues. V was cut by 6 bases and J by 0 bases, with 18 bases left in between. This CDR3 reads CASSPPGLKNSGANVLTF. The CDR3 DNA follows: TGTGCCAGCTCCCCCCCAGGACTCAAGAACTCTGGGGCCAACGTCCTGACTTTC.

The table lists this clone with a few counts. CDR3 in amino acids: CASSPQGEEDTQYF. The CDR3 coding sequence is TGTGCCAGCTCACCGCAAGGGGAGGAAGATACGCAGTATTTT. The rearrangement joins TRBV18 to TRBJ2-3; a weak D match, TRBD2 (6 bases). Trimming stripped 3 bases from V and 5 bases from J, with 12 bases between. Germline CDR1 is KGHSH and CDR2 is LQKENI. CDR3 size: 14 residues.

The V and J genes are TRBV5-4 and TRBJ2-5, with D perhaps matching TRBD1 (6 bases). Per germline, CDR1 SGHNT and CDR2 YYREEE (reference sequence). CDR3 size: 15 residues. Between the trimmed V and J ends, which lost 2 bases and 4 bases, there was a span of 15 bases. The CDR3, as DNA: TGTGCCAGCAGCTTTACAGGGTCAGGTGGAGAGACCCAGTACTTC. Its protein is CASSFTGSGGETQYF.

The V and J genes are TRBV11-2 and TRBJ2-7; the D gene is possibly TRBD2 (6 bases). The V gene's germline CDR1 is SGHAT and CDR2 FQNNGV. Trimming removed 1 base at V and 1 base at J, with 11 bases between. This CDR3 region has 15 residues. CDR3 DNA sequence: TGTGCCAGCAGCTTAGTGGAGGGCCTATCCTACGAGCAGTACTTC. Its protein is CASSLVEGLSYEQYF.

The chain joins TRBV19 to TRBJ2-2; 13 nucleotides line up with TRBD2. This CDR3 spans 16 amino acids. The V and J ends lost 10 bases and 7 bases, in that order; junction bases with no gene match: 12. CDR1 and CDR2 (germline): LNHDA, SQIVND (reference sequence). CDR3 region: CATLSTSGRGSGELFF. The CDR3 bases are TGTGCCACCCTCTCCACTAGCGGGAGGGGTAGCGGGGAGCTGTTTTTT.

This clone has a handful of counts. The chain recombines TRBV4-1 with TRBJ1-2, with 7 bases lining up with TRBD1. The CDR3 spans 16 residues. Unmatched junction bases numbered 11, after V lost 1 base and J lost 6 bases. Germline V CDR1 and CDR2: MGHRA, YSYEKL. CDR3 DNA: TGCGCCAGCAGCCAAGTTGGACAGGCGGTTGAAAATGGCTACACCTTC. Protein: CASSQVGQAVENGYTF.

The V and J genes are TRBV7-3 and TRBJ1-4; D perhaps matches TRBD1 (6 bases). V gave up 10 bases and J gave up 5 bases, with 8 bases separating them. This CDR3 comprises 11 residues. Germline V gene data show CDR1 as SGHTA and CDR2 as FQGTGA. CDR3 DNA: TGTGCCAACGACAGGAATGAAAAACTGTTTTTT. It specifies CANDRNEKLFF.

The V gene is TRBV28, the J gene TRBJ2-2; the D gene is possibly TRBD1 (7 bases). The CDR3 covers 18 residues. The V end lost 3 bases, the J end lost 7 bases, and 24 bases lay between the germline ends. Germline loops: CDR1 MDHEN, CDR2 SYDVKM. DNA of the CDR3: TGTGCCAGCAGTTTTCTAGGACAGGTCAACACGGGGGACGGGGAGCTGTTTTTT. This translates into CASSFLGQVNTGDGELFF.

The V and J genes are TRBV7-3 and TRBJ1-1; 7 nucleotides line up with TRBD1. The trim removed 4 bases at V and 4 bases at J, leaving 9 bases unmatched. This CDR3 spans 15 amino acids. Per the germline V gene, CDR1 is SGHTA and CDR2 is FQGTGA. The CDR3, as DNA: TGTGCCAGCAGCTCGGACAGGTGGCAGCGCACTGAAGCTTTCTTT. It yields the protein CASSSDRWQRTEAFF. Full variable domain (remainder filled in from reference TRBV7-3 and TRBJ1-1): GAGVSQTPSNKVTEKGKYVELRCDPISGHTALYWYRQSLGQGPEFLIYFQGTGAADDSGLPNDRFFAVRPEGSVSTLKIQRTERGDSAVYLCASSSDRWQRTEAFFGQGTRLTVV.

The rearrangement joins TRBV19 to TRBJ2-7; weak D call: TRBD2 (5 bases). Germline V gene data show CDR1 as LNHDA and CDR2 as SQIVND (reference sequence). The CDR3 covers 13 residues. The V and J ends lost 10 bases and 0 bases respectively, with 13 bases between them. CDR3 nucleotide sequence: TGTGCCACCGGGGAGACCTTCTCCTACGAGCAGTACTTC. As protein: CATGETFSYEQYF.